The 15 T cell receptor beta chains reported below all come from one sample, sequenced in a study of T cells in Graves' hyperthyroidism and ophthalmopathy. Template material for amplifying TCR beta CDR3 regions consisted of RNA transcripts. The TCR CDR3 first-round RT-PCR relied on the HTBI primer set. One entry per CDR3 protein, called by TCRdb with MiXCR from the multiplex PCR reads. The table shows hundreds of thousands of distinct CDR3 sequences, with nearly 15% occurring only once. The sample consisted of blood. These receptors were collected from a woman aged 60-70 years with Graves' ophthalmopathy.

Ten or more counts support this clonotype. The J gene is TRBJ2-2, the V gene TRBV2; D remains ambiguous. V dropped 6 bases and J dropped 2 bases, with 10 bases sitting between them. The CDR3 has 14 amino acids. Germline CDR1 and CDR2: SNHLY and FYNNEI. The CDR3 region has the DNA TGTGCCAGCAGGCTCCCTGGCAACACCGGGGAGCTGTTTTTT. Translating gives CASRLPGNTGELFF.

The sample holds many counts of this clonotype. V is TRBV20-1 and J is TRBJ2-5; 9 bases agree with TRBD1. CDR1 and CDR2 (germline): DFQATT, SNEGSKA (reference sequence). V dropped 6 bases and J dropped 4; count of bases not matched to a gene: 6. There are 13 residues in the CDR3. This CDR3 is CSAQNRGRETQYF. The CDR3 DNA reads TGCAGTGCACAAAACAGGGGGCGAGAGACCCAGTACTTC.

This chain connects TRBV7-6 to TRBJ2-2; tentative D call: TRBD2 (6 bases). From germline, CDR1 is SGHVS and CDR2 FNYEAQ. Trimming left V 6 bases short and J 1 base short, with 27 bases between. The CDR3 totals 20 residues. The DNA of the CDR3 is TGTGCCAGCAGTTTGCCGGGACTGAGGGTGCTAGCCCGGAACACCGGGGAGCTGTTTTTT. It codes for CASSLPGLRVLARNTGELFF.

The rearrangement uses TRBV20-1 and TRBJ2-5, with D maybe TRBD2 (5 bases). Germline V gene lookup returns CDR1 DFQATT and CDR2 SNEGSKA (reference sequence). V shed 6 bases and J shed 3 bases, with 23 bases lying between them. This CDR3 has 16 residues. The CDR3 DNA sequence: TGCAGTGCCACTCCATTAAGGGAGTGGGTGGAAGAGACCCAGTACTTC. Amino acid sequence: CSATPLREWVEETQYF.

This clonotype has at least ten counts. J is TRBJ2-4 and V is TRBV30; D is possibly TRBD2 (5 bases). Germline V lookup: CDR1 GTSNPN, CDR2 SVGIG (reference sequence). Trimming shortened V by 8 bases and J by 0 bases, and 20 bases separated the two germline ends. The CDR3 loop spans 16 amino acids. The CDR3 DNA is TGTGCCCTCGGGGTTGGCAGAACGCAAGCCAAAAACATTCAGTACTTC. The encoded protein is CALGVGRTQAKNIQYF.

The chain links TRBV6-1 to TRBJ2-5; D uncertain. Per germline, CDR1 MNHNS and CDR2 SASEGT. The germline V and J ends were trimmed by 3 bases and 10 bases, with 9 bases remaining between them. This CDR3 is 11 amino acids long. Here the CDR3 DNA reads TGTGCCAGCAGTGAGGACCGCCACCAGTACTTC. Translated: CASSEDRHQYF.

This clonotype was counted ten times or more. This chain links TRBV2 with TRBJ2-5; 9 bases fit TRBD2. Germline trimming cut 10 bases from V and 5 bases from J; bases unmatched to any gene: 17. CDR3 length: 16 amino acids. Germline V CDR1 and CDR2: SNHLY, FYNNEI. The CDR3 DNA sequence: TGTGCCACTAGCGGGAATAGGGACCTTTGGGTGGAGACCCAGTACTTC. Protein sequence: CATSGNRDLWVETQYF. Supplemented by reference TRBV2 and TRBJ2-5, the full variable domain reads EPEVTQTPSHQVTQMGQEVILRCVPISNHLYFYWYRQILGQKVEFLVSFYNNEISEKSEIFDDQFSVERPDGSNFTLKIRSTKLEDSAMYFCATSGNRDLWVETQYFGPGTRLLVL.

The rearrangement links TRBV7-3 to TRBJ2-2, with D tentatively TRBD2 (6 bases). Per the germline V gene, CDR1 is SGHTA and CDR2 is FQGTGA. Trimming pared 4 bases from V and 7 bases from J, leaving 13 bases between. The CDR3 has 14 amino acids. CDR3 in amino acids: CASSSGLSSGELFF. The CDR3 bases are TGTGCCAGCAGCTCGGGACTCTCGAGCGGGGAGCTGTTTTTT. Combining the CDR3 with reference TRBV7-3 and TRBJ2-2 gives the whole variable domain GAGVSQTPSNKVTEKGKYVELRCDPISGHTALYWYRQSLGQGPEFLIYFQGTGAADDSGLPNDRFFAVRPEGSVSTLKIQRTERGDSAVYLCASSSGLSSGELFFGEGSRLTVL.

The chain combines TRBV10-3 with TRBJ2-1, with a possible D match to TRBD2 (5 bases). This CDR3 spans 14 amino acids. The V and J ends lost 3 bases and 7 bases respectively, with 13 bases between them. Per the germline V gene, CDR1 is ENHRY and CDR2 is SYGVKD. CDR3 in amino acids: CAISEEGQANEQFF. The DNA for the CDR3 is TGTGCCATCAGTGAAGAGGGCCAAGCGAATGAGCAGTTCTTC.

The V call is TRBV27, the J call TRBJ1-6, with 7 bases lining up with TRBD1. Germline assignment: CDR1 MNHEY and CDR2 SMNVEV (reference sequence). V lost 6 bases, J lost 2 bases, and 16 bases stayed unmatched. This CDR3 is 19 amino acids long. The CDR3 protein is CASSHLKTDRVAYNSPLHF. CDR3 nucleotides: TGTGCCAGCAGCCACCTGAAGACCGACAGGGTCGCCTATAATTCACCCCTCCACTTT.

This clonotype was observed many times. The rearrangement joins TRBV10-3 to TRBJ2-7; the match to TRBD1 covers 9 bases. The germline V gene encodes CDR1 ENHRY and CDR2 SYGVKD. CDR3 length: 14 residues. J lost 4 bases, V lost 6 bases, and 7 bases had no gene match. The CDR3 protein is CAIRRDREGYEQYF. CDR3 nucleotide sequence: TGTGCCATCAGGAGGGACAGGGAAGGGTACGAGCAGTACTTC.

This clonotype was counted many times. This sequence joins TRBV7-9 and TRBJ1-6, with TRBD1 as a possible D gene (5 bases). The CDR3 runs 14 residues. CDR1 SEHNR and CDR2 FQNEAQ come from the germline V gene (reference sequence). The V gene lost 6 bases and the J gene lost 7 bases, with 13 bases spanning the gap. The DNA for the CDR3 is TGTGCCAGCAGTTCGGGGGGGTGGAATTCACCCCTCCACTTT. This gives the protein CASSSGGWNSPLHF. The full variable domain, rest sourced from reference TRBV7-9 and TRBJ1-6, is DTGVSQNPRHKITKRGQNVTFRCDPISEHNRLYWYRQTLGQGPEFLTYFQNEAQLEKSRLLSDRFSAERPKGSFSTLEIQRTEQGDSAMYLCASSSGGWNSPLHFGNGTRLTVT.

The sample holds many counts of this clonotype. The rearrangement uses TRBV15 and TRBJ2-3; TRBD2 matches 12 bases. Germline CDR1 and CDR2: LNHNV and YYDKDF (reference sequence). The CDR3 is made up of 17 amino acids. The junction had 9 bases not matched to a gene; V was cut back by 3 bases and J by 5 bases. The CDR3 DNA reads as TGTGCCACCAGCAGTCATTTGCTAGCGGGAGGGGGAGATACGCAGTATTTT. Translation: CATSSHLLAGGGDTQYF.

The table lists this clonotype with many counts. The genes are TRBV20-1 and TRBJ2-1; possibly TRBD1 or TRBD2 for D (5 bases each). CDR1 is DFQATT and CDR2 is SNEGSKA in the germline V gene (reference sequence). The V end lost 5 bases, the J end lost 6 bases, and 11 bases lay between the germline ends. The CDR3 loop spans 12 amino acids. The CDR3 sequence: CSAVGTPNEQFF. CDR3 sequence (DNA): TGCAGTGCTGTTGGGACCCCCAATGAGCAGTTCTTC.

This clonotype was observed a few times. The chain carries TRBV15 and TRBJ1-6; possible D gene TRBD1, 5 bases. The V end was cut by 5 bases, the J end by 4 bases, with 12 bases between. The germline V gene has CDR1 LNHNV and CDR2 YYDKDF (reference sequence). The CDR3 is made up of 15 amino acids. CDR3 DNA sequence: TGTGCCACCAGCCAGGGCAGTACTTATAATTCACCCCTCCACTTT. Protein product: CATSQGSTYNSPLHF.